The next 32 T cell receptor beta chains were all read from a single sample in a study of blood T cells in healthy people across ages (dated by TCRdb to 2014 to 2015). The protocol used for the library was 5' RACE. The listed sequencing device is Illumina HiSeq 2500. A second PCR of roughly 7 to 11 cycles was performed with a sample-barcoded 5' primer and a J-beta primer mix. TCRdb's own reprocessing of the public reads used fastp at Q25 and MiXCR and kept productive beta chains. Identical CDR3 protein sequences are pooled into one entry, listed with their most common genes and DNA. This sample has some 1.4 million distinct CDR3 sequences in its table, and approximately 42% of those were observed once. Roughly 7.7% of the sample goes to the ten largest clones. The specimen sequenced was blood. Every receptor here comes from a woman between 18 and 30 years old in good health.

This clonotype was detected once. This chain joins TRBV2 and TRBJ2-2; no firm D call. CDR3 size: 11 residues. With 7 bases removed from V and 7 bases from J, the gap between germline ends came to 7 bases. CDR1 is SNHLY, CDR2 FYNNEI, per germline. The CDR3 sequence is CASKWGGELFF. As DNA, the CDR3 is TGTGCCAGCAAATGGGGCGGGGAGCTGTTTTTT.

V gene TRBV14 combines with J gene TRBJ2-7, with D hard to call. The CDR3 has 17 amino acids. Germline CDR1 reads SGHDN; CDR2 reads FVKESK. Trimming took off 0 bases at V and 0 bases at J, with 15 bases between the two ends. CDR3 residues: CASSQEGLWASSYEQYF. The CDR3 DNA follows: TGTGCCAGCAGCCAAGAAGGGTTGTGGGCAAGCTCCTACGAGCAGTACTTC.

The V call is TRBV10-3, the J call TRBJ2-1, with TRBD2 identical over 7 bases. The ends lost 10 bases at V and 2 bases at J; junction bases unmatched: 8. The CDR3 covers 14 residues. The germline gives CDR1 ENHRY, CDR2 SYGVKD. DNA of the CDR3: TGTGCCACGGGACTAACTAGCGCCTACAATGAGCAGTTCTTC. It translates to CATGLTSAYNEQFF.

This rearrangement joins TRBV4-1 to TRBJ2-1, with D possibly being TRBD2 (6 bases). Germline CDR1 is MGHRA and CDR2 is YSYEKL. The CDR3 length is 15 residues. The V and J ends lost 3 bases and 5 bases respectively, with 14 bases between them. CDR3 coding DNA: TGCGCCAGCAGCCACCCCCTGGGCGGGGACAATGAGCAGTTCTTC. Translated, it gives CASSHPLGGDNEQFF.

CDR3 sequence (DNA): TGTGCCAGCAGCCGACGGTCAGGGACAGAGAGGAGCGGCTACACCTTC. This codes for CASSRRSGTERSGYTF. The J gene is TRBJ1-2, the V gene TRBV3-1; the match to TRBD1 covers 7 bases. Germline values: CDR1 LGHDT, CDR2 YNNKEL (reference sequence). The CDR3 covers 16 residues. V shed 4 bases and J 8 bases; nucleotides not matched to a gene: 16.

The rearrangement uses TRBV2 and TRBJ2-5, with D possibly being TRBD2 (5 bases). With 4 bases removed from V and 2 bases from J, the gap between germline ends came to 8 bases. Germline assignment: CDR1 SNHLY and CDR2 FYNNEI. The CDR3 sequence is 13 residues long. The CDR3 sequence is CASSAWRQETQYF. CDR3 DNA: TGTGCCAGCAGTGCGTGGAGGCAAGAGACCCAGTACTTC.

This clonotype was seen a handful of times. This chain joins TRBV6-5 and TRBJ2-7, with D maybe TRBD1 (6 bases). The V end lost 2 bases, the J end lost 10 bases, and 21 bases lay between the germline ends. CDR1 and CDR2 from the germline V gene are MNHEY and SVGAGI. This CDR3 comprises 15 residues. The CDR3 DNA is TGTGCCAGCAGTTACCGCCGGACAGCACGGGATGCCCAGTACTTC. Translated: CASSYRRTARDAQYF.

The chain uses TRBV11-2 and TRBJ2-5, with 13 bases fitting TRBD2. Germline V gene data show CDR1 as SGHAT and CDR2 as FQNNGV. With 3 bases clipped from V and 11 bases from J, the junction kept 9 bases outside the gene matches. This CDR3 has 15 residues. Written as DNA, the CDR3 is TGTGCCAGCAGCTTCCCCGGACTAGCGGGGGTAGAGCAGTACTTC. Encoded protein: CASSFPGLAGVEQYF.

The chain joins TRBV15 to TRBJ1-4; D call uncertain. The CDR3 is made up of 13 amino acids. Between the trimmed V and J ends, which lost 5 bases and 6 bases, there was a span of 10 bases. CDR1 and CDR2 from the germline V gene are LNHNV and YYDKDF (reference sequence). The CDR3 sequence: CATSRTVDEKLFF. The CDR3 DNA reads as TGTGCCACCAGCCGTACAGTGGATGAAAAACTGTTTTTT.

The chain carries TRBV7-6 and TRBJ2-7; 11 bases line up with TRBD2. V trimming: 1 base; J trimming: 0 bases; junction bases outside the gene matches: 8. The CDR3 sequence is 18 residues long. Germline values: CDR1 SGHVS, CDR2 FNYEAQ. CDR3: CASSLESSGGVSSYEQYF. CDR3 bases: TGTGCCAGCAGCTTAGAGAGTAGCGGGGGGGTGAGCTCCTACGAGCAGTACTTC. The full variable domain, with the rest looked up from reference TRBV7-6 and TRBJ2-7, is GAGVSQSPRYKVTKRGQDVALRCDPISGHVSLYWYRQALGQGPEFLTYFNYEAQQDKSGLPNDRFSAERPEGSISTLTIQRTEQRDSAMYRCASSLESSGGVSSYEQYFGPGTRLTVT.

The chain links TRBV7-6 to TRBJ2-7; weak D call: TRBD1 (5 bases). Trimming took off 5 bases at V and 3 bases at J, with 14 bases between the two ends. The CDR3 is 14 residues long. The germline V gene has CDR1 SGHVS and CDR2 FNYEAQ. The CDR3 protein is CASSHNLQDYEQYF. In nucleotides, the CDR3 is TGTGCCAGCAGCCACAACTTACAGGACTACGAGCAGTACTTC.

To note about this clonotype: The junction differs from germline at one of its ends, possibly a read error. V usage is TRBV19 and J usage is TRBJ2-2; D is perhaps TRBD1 (8 bases). CDR3 length: 16 amino acids. Germline V gives CDR1 LNHDA, CDR2 SQIVND (reference sequence). The DNA for the CDR3 is TGTGCCGGTAGTGAAACAGGGGGGGTTCGCACCGGGGAGCTGTTTTTT. Encoded protein: CAGSETGGVRTGELFF.

J is TRBJ2-1 and V is TRBV24-1; 9 bases are shared with TRBD2. Germline lookup yields CDR1 KGHDR and CDR2 SFDVKD. This CDR3 is built from 16 residues. Trimming removed 4 bases from V and 4 bases from J; junction bases left unmatched: 7. CDR3 nucleotides: TGTGCCACCAGTGACCAGTCTAGCGGGGATTACAATGAGCAGTTCTTC. Residues: CATSDQSSGDYNEQFF.

As regards this clonotype: The junction shows a germline mismatch at one end, possibly a read error. The rearrangement uses TRBV2 and TRBJ1-1, with a weak D call TRBD1 (6 bases). Per germline, CDR1 SNHLY and CDR2 FYNNEI. The CDR3 runs to 14 residues. The CDR3 DNA is TGTGCCAGTAGTGAGCGGGGGGGCTACACTGAAGCTTTCTTT. This codes for CASSERGGYTEAFF.

V and J are TRBV3-1 and TRBJ1-3, with D unclear. Germline V gives CDR1 LGHDT, CDR2 YNNKEL (reference sequence). V lost 1 base and J lost 0, with 10 bases in between. The CDR3 extends over 16 amino acids. The DNA for the CDR3 is TGTGCCAGCAGCCAAGGAATCGGAAACTCTGGAAACACCATATATTTT. The encoded protein is CASSQGIGNSGNTIYF.

This rearrangement joins TRBV15 to TRBJ2-3; possible D gene TRBD2, 5 bases. The V and J ends lost 1 base and 0 bases respectively, with 8 bases between them. Germline V gene lookup returns CDR1 LNHNV and CDR2 YYDKDF (reference sequence). There are 15 residues in the CDR3. The CDR3 here is CATSRGRTSTDTQYF. The CDR3 DNA follows: TGTGCCACCAGCAGAGGACGGACTAGCACAGATACGCAGTATTTT.

This clonotype was observed a handful of times. V gene TRBV12-3 or TRBV12-4 combines with J gene TRBJ2-4, with D perhaps TRBD1 (5 bases). The J call may not be correct, given that the DNA end is closer to TRBJ2-7. This CDR3 contains 12 residues. CDR3 nucleotides: TGTGCCAGCAGCTCGGACAACTACGAGCAGTACTTC. Protein product: CASSSDNYEQYF.

J is TRBJ2-1 and V is TRBV29-1; 9 bases map to TRBD2. V lost 3 bases, J lost 6 bases, and 15 bases stayed unmatched. This CDR3 is built from 17 residues. The V gene's germline CDR1 is SQVTM and CDR2 ANQGSEA. CDR3 sequence (DNA): TGCAGCGTTGAGGACACCATGGCGGGAGGGCCAATCAATGAGCAGTTCTTC. As protein: CSVEDTMAGGPINEQFF.

The rearrangement uses TRBV5-1 and TRBJ2-7; D may be TRBD2 (6 bases). The end of the DNA fits TRBJ2-5 better, so the J call may be wrong. CDR3 length: 16 residues. Germline V lookup: CDR1 SGHRS, CDR2 YFSETQ. The CDR3 loop is CASSLVAAGLEGTQYF. CDR3 nucleotides: TGCGCCAGCAGCTTGGTGGCGGCAGGCCTGGAGGGGACCCAGTACTTC.

This clonotype has only a few counts. This chain links TRBV7-2 with TRBJ2-3; 11 bases align to TRBD2. The CDR3 extends over 18 amino acids. J gave up 2 bases and V 1 base, and 8 bases lay outside the gene matches. The germline gives CDR1 SGHTA, CDR2 FQGNSA. This CDR3 reads CASSLEGLAARPTDTQYF. CDR3 nucleotide sequence: TGTGCCAGCAGCTTAGAGGGACTAGCGGCTAGACCCACAGATACGCAGTATTTT. The entire variable domain, with the rest obtained from reference TRBV7-2 and TRBJ2-3, is as follows: GAGVSQSPSNKVTEKGKDVELRCDPISGHTALYWYRQSLGQGLEFLIYFQGNSAPDKSGLPSDRFSAERTGGSVSTLTIQRTQQEDSAVYLCASSLEGLAARPTDTQYFGPGTRLTVL.

V and J are TRBV7-2 and TRBJ1-5, with D maybe TRBD1 (6 bases). The CDR3 totals 14 residues. In germline, CDR1 is SGHTA, CDR2 FQGNSA. Trimming removed 1 base at V and 9 bases at J, with 13 bases between. CDR3 nucleotides: TGTGCCAGCAGCTTAGGGACAGCCCGTTCGCCCCAGCATTTT. This encodes CASSLGTARSPQHF.

The V gene is TRBV9, the J gene TRBJ2-3; D remains unclear. Germline CDR1 is SGDLS and CDR2 is YYNGEE. The germline V and J ends were trimmed by 4 bases and 3 bases, with 9 bases remaining between them. The CDR3 is 13 amino acids. As DNA, the CDR3 is TGTGCCAGCAGCTTTCAGCTTACAGATACGCAGTATTTT. Protein: CASSFQLTDTQYF.

There are a few counts of this clonotype. The gene calls are TRBV11-2 and TRBJ2-3; TRBD2 might be the D (7 bases). The germline V gene encodes CDR1 SGHAT and CDR2 FQNNGV. V lost 1 base and J lost 2, with 13 bases in between. The CDR3 covers 16 residues. DNA for the CDR3: TGTGCCAGCAGCTTAGGGCGGGGGCCTTTCACAGATACGCAGTATTTT. Translation: CASSLGRGPFTDTQYF.

V is TRBV20-1 and J is TRBJ1-6, with 9 bases that match TRBD1. The CDR3 length is 16 residues. Germline trimming cut 0 bases from V and 6 bases from J; bases unmatched to any gene: 6. In germline, CDR1 is DFQATT, CDR2 SNEGSKA (reference sequence). CDR3 sequence (DNA): TGCAGTGCTAGAGATACAGGGGGCCCAAGTAATTCACCCCTCCACTTT. This gives the protein CSARDTGGPSNSPLHF.

This clonotype was seen more than once but under ten times. CDR3 sequence: CASSQVRVTTYEQYF. CDR3 nucleotide sequence: TGTGCCAGCAGCCAAGTTCGTGTCACCACCTACGAGCAGTACTTC. The chain employs TRBV3-1 and TRBJ2-7; D ambiguous. The CDR3 is made up of 15 amino acids. Trimming took 1 base from V and 2 from J, leaving 12 bases between them. Germline CDR1 LGHDT, CDR2 YNNKEL (reference sequence).

This sequence joins TRBV7-2 and TRBJ2-7; D is undetermined. Trimming cost V 4 bases and J 0 bases, with 10 bases left between them. This CDR3 region has 14 residues. CDR1 is SGHTA and CDR2 is FQGNSA in the germline V gene. The CDR3 DNA follows: TGTGCCAGCAGCTCGATTGCGCTCTCCTACGAGCAGTACTTC. As protein: CASSSIALSYEQYF.

The chain links TRBV12-3 or TRBV12-4 to TRBJ1-2; D unclear. The CDR3 is 15 residues long. V was clipped by 3 bases and J by 0 bases, with 11 bases between them. The DNA for the CDR3 is TGTGCCAGCAGTTTGAGGCGCAACACTAACTATGGCTACACCTTC. Encoded protein: CASSLRRNTNYGYTF.

With respect to this clonotype: One junction end does not reproduce the germline sequence, and a read error may be involved. J is TRBJ2-5 and V is TRBV2; no clear D gene. Germline assignment: CDR1 SNHLY and CDR2 FYNNEI. The CDR3 spans 10 residues. The CDR3 nucleotides read TGTGCCAGCAGTGGAGAGATCCAGTACTTC. Protein sequence: CASSGEIQYF.

This clonotype was picked up a small number of times. This rearrangement joins TRBV6-1 to TRBJ2-1, with D hard to call. CDR1 and CDR2 (germline): MNHNS, SASEGT. Trimming removed 1 base from V and 9 bases from J, with 7 bases in between. This CDR3 is built from 12 residues. DNA for the CDR3: TGTGCCAGCAGTGAAGGGTATCTTGAGCAGTTCTTC. This gives the protein CASSEGYLEQFF.

This clonotype was picked up many times. The chain uses TRBV4-1 and TRBJ2-1, with D perhaps assigned TRBD1 or TRBD2 (6 bases each). CDR1 is MGHRA and CDR2 is YSYEKL in the germline V gene. The CDR3 has 16 residues. With 1 base removed from V and 4 bases from J, the gap between germline ends came to 14 bases. The CDR3 DNA reads as TGCGCCAGCAGCCAAGGGGGGCTAGCGCCATACAATGAGCAGTTCTTC. The encoded protein is CASSQGGLAPYNEQFF.

This clonotype was counted between two and nine times. The genes are TRBV27 and TRBJ2-1, with 11 bases identical to TRBD2. The CDR3 covers 18 residues. Germline CDR1 MNHEY, CDR2 SMNVEV (reference sequence). Trimming removed 7 bases from V and 4 bases from J; junction bases left unmatched: 15. CDR3 region: CASTVASGGKGRYNEQFF. In nucleotides, the CDR3 is TGTGCCAGCACAGTTGCTAGCGGGGGGAAGGGCCGTTACAATGAGCAGTTCTTC.

The table lists this clonotype with a few counts. This chain connects TRBV3-1 to TRBJ2-7; possibly TRBD1 for D (6 bases). Germline V gene data show CDR1 as LGHDT and CDR2 as YNNKEL (reference sequence). The CDR3 has 14 amino acids. Trimming stripped 1 base from V and 2 bases from J, with 9 bases between. CDR3 protein: CASSQGDKTYEQYF. The CDR3 nucleotides are TGTGCCAGCAGCCAAGGGGACAAAACCTACGAGCAGTACTTC.